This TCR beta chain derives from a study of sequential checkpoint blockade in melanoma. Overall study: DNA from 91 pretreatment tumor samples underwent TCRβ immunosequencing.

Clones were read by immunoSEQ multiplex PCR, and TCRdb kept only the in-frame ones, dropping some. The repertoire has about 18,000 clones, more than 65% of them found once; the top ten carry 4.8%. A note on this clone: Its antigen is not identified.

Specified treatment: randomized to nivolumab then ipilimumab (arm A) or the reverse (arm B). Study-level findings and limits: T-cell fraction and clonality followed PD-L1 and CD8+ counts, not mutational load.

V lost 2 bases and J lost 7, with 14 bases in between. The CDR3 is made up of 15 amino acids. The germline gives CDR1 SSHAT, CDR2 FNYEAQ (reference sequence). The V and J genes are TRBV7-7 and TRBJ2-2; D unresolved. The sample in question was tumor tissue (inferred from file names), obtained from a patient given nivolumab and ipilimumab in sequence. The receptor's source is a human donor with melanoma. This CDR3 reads CASSLHTAQHGELFF. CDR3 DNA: TGTGCCAGCAGCTTACATACTGCCCAACACGGGGAGCTGTTTTTT.